This T cell receptor (beta chain) was retrieved from a study of T cells in women clearing cervical HPV infection. Turning to this clone: Read coverage stops 3 residues before the CDR3 terminus; the germline J gene supplies the remainder.

CDR1 and CDR2 (germline): ENHRY, SYGVKD. V was pared by 6 bases and J by 3 bases, with 4 bases of the junction left unmatched. There are 14 residues in the CDR3. The table came from immunoSEQ multiplex PCR; TCRdb's copy has only in-frame clones and leaves some out. The sample's table shows more than 20,000 clones. The V gene is TRBV10-3, the J gene TRBJ2-1, with 8 bases lining up with TRBD2. The sequence came from a woman aged 18-70 years with a cervical HPV16 infection that either progressed to CIN3+ or cleared (not recorded which). The specimen sequenced was blood buffy coat. The CDR3 loop reads CAIRGAGGYNEQFF. The covered CDR3 bases are TGTGCCATCAGGGGGGCGGGAGGCTACAATGAG.